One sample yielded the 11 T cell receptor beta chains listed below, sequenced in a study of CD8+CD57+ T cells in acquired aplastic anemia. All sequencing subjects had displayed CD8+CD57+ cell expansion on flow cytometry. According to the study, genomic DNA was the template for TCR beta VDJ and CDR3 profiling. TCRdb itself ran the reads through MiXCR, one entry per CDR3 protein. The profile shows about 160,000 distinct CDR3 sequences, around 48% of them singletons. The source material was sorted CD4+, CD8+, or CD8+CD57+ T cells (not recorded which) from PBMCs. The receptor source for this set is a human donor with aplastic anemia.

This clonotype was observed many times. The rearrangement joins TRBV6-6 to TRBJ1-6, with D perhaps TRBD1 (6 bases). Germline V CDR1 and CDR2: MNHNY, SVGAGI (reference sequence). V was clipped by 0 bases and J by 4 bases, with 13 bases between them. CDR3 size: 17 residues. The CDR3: CASSYSAAGVYNSPLHF. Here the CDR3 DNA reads TGTGCCAGCAGTTACTCTGCCGCAGGGGTTTATAATTCACCCCTCCACTTT.

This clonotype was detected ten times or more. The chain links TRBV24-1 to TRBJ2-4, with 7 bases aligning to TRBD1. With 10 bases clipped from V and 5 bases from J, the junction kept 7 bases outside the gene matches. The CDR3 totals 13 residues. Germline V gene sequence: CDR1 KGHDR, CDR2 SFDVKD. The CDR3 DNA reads TGTGCCACGGCGACAGGGAATCAAAACATTCAGTACTTC. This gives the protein CATATGNQNIQYF.

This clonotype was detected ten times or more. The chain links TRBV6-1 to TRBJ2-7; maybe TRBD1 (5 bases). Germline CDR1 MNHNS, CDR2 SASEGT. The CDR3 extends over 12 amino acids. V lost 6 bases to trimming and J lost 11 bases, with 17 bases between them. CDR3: CASSRSQGREYF. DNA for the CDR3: TGTGCCAGCAGCCGTTCGCAGGGCCGAGAGTACTTC.

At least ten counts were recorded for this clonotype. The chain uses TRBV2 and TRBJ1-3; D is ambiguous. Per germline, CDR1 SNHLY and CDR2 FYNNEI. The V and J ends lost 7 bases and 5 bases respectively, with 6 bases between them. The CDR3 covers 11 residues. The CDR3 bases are TGTGCCAGCACAGTAAGAAACACCATATATTTT. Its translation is CASTVRNTIYF.

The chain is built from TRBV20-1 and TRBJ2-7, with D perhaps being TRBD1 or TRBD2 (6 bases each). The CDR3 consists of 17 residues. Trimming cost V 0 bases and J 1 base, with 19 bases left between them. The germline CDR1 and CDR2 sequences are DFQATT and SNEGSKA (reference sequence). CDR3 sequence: CSARDSGDTASSYEQYF. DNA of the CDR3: TGCAGTGCTAGAGATTCGGGGGACACTGCAAGTTCCTACGAGCAGTACTTC.

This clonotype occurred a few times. The CDR3 region is CAWKNSGDSGNTIYF. CDR3 DNA sequence: TGTGCCTGGAAGAACAGTGGAGACTCTGGAAACACCATATATTTT. The rearrangement uses TRBV30 and TRBJ1-3; D call uncertain. From germline, CDR1 is GTSNPN and CDR2 SVGIG (reference sequence). V gave up 4 bases and J gave up 0 bases, with 13 bases separating them. The CDR3 has 15 amino acids.

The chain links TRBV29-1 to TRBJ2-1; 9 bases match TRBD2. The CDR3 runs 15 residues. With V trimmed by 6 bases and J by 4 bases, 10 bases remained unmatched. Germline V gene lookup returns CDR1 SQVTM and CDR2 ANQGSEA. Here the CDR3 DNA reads TGCAGCGTGGGGGTTAGCGGGAGCGGGTACAATGAGCAGTTCTTC. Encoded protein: CSVGVSGSGYNEQFF.

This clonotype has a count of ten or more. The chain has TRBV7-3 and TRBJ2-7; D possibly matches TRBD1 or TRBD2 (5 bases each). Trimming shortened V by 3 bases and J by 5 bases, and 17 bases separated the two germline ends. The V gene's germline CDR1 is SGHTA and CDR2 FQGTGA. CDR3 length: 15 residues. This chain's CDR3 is CASSLPRSGTHEQYF. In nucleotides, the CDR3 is TGTGCCAGCAGCTTGCCTCGGTCAGGGACCCACGAGCAGTACTTC.

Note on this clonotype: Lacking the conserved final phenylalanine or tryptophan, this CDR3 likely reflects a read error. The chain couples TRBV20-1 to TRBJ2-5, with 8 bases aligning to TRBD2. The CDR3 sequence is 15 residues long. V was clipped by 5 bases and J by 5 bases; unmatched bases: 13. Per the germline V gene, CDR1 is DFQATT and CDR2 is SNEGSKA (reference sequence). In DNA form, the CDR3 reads TGCAGTGCTGCGGGAGGCGGGAGAGGAAGGGAGACCCAGTACCTC. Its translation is CSAAGGGRGRETQYL.

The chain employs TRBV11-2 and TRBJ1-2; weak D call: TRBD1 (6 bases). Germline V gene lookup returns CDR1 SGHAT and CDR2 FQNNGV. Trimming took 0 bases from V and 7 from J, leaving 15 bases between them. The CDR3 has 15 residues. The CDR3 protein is CASSLDPGRGGGYTF. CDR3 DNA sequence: TGTGCCAGCAGCTTAGATCCGGGCAGGGGCGGTGGCTACACCTTC.

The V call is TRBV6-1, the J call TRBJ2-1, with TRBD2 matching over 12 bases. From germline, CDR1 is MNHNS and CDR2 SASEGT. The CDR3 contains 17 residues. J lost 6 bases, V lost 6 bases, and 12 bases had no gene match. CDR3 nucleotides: TGTGCCAGCAGCCGCACTCTAGCGGGAGGGCCCAGCAATGAGCAGTTCTTC. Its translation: CASSRTLAGGPSNEQFF.